The 30 T cell receptor beta chains reported below all come from one sample, sequenced in a study of early T cells in non-severe SARS-CoV-2 infection (dated by TCRdb to the early 2020s). The library came from 5' RACE. The instrument given in TCRdb is NextSeq 500. TCRdb reanalyzed the raw reads on its own, using fastp at Q25 for trimming and MiXCR for clone calling, and kept in-frame beta chains. Each record represents a unique CDR3 protein, reported with the most common genes and DNA among its rows. This sample comprises around 66,000 distinct CDR3 sequences, 5.9% of them detected only once. About 3.6% of the sample rests with the top ten. The sample here was whole blood, taken at baseline. The receptors shown here come from an adult who was a healthcare worker with PCR-confirmed SARS-CoV-2 infection or an uninfected control (not recorded which).

This clonotype was recorded many times. The chain is built from TRBV3-1 and TRBJ2-1; unclear D gene. V was pared by 3 bases and J by 5 bases, with 11 bases between. The CDR3 extends over 14 amino acids. The germline V gene encodes CDR1 LGHDT and CDR2 YNNKEL (reference sequence). CDR3 protein: CASSHLHTDNEQFF. As DNA, the CDR3 is TGTGCCAGCAGCCACCTCCACACAGACAATGAGCAGTTCTTC.

This clonotype appeared many times. This chain links TRBV27 with TRBJ2-3, with TRBD1 identical over 10 bases. Germline assignment: CDR1 MNHEY and CDR2 SMNVEV (reference sequence). This CDR3 is 17 amino acids long. The junction had 6 bases not matched to a gene; V was cut back by 3 bases and J by 0 bases. CDR3 residues: CASSFSGTGESTDTQYF. As DNA, the CDR3 is TGTGCCAGCAGTTTCTCCGGGACAGGGGAGAGCACAGATACGCAGTATTTT.

This clonotype was seen ten or more times. The CDR3 is CASSDRAVNQPQHF. The DNA of the CDR3 is TGTGCCAGCAGTGACCGGGCCGTCAATCAGCCCCAGCATTTT. The chain employs TRBV28 and TRBJ1-5, with no clear D. Trimming cost V 5 bases and J 3 bases, with 11 bases left between them. The CDR3 extends over 14 amino acids. Germline lookup yields CDR1 MDHEN and CDR2 SYDVKM. Full variable domain (rest looked up from reference TRBV28 and TRBJ1-5): DVKVTQSSRYLVKRTGEKVFLECVQDMDHENMFWYRQDPGLGLRLIYFSYDVKMKEKGDIPEGYSVSREKKERFSLILESASTNQTSMYLCASSDRAVNQPQHFGDGTRLSIL.

The table lists this clonotype with a few counts. The chain has TRBV10-1 and TRBJ1-4; a weak D match, TRBD1 (5 bases). The CDR3 is 19 amino acids. The germline CDR1 and CDR2 sequences are WNHNN and SYGVQD (reference sequence). V lost 4 bases and J lost 8, with 29 bases in between. The CDR3 region is CASSAPSPGRSPRAEKLFF. The CDR3 nucleotides are TGCGCCAGCAGTGCCCCCTCCCCGGGACGAAGCCCACGGGCGGAAAAACTGTTTTTT.

This clonotype was seen a handful of times. This chain joins TRBV2 and TRBJ2-5; D is possibly TRBD1 (7 bases). The ends were cut back, 11 bases at V and 5 bases at J, with 18 bases in the middle. The CDR3 has 13 residues. Germline lookup yields CDR1 SNHLY and CDR2 FYNNEI. CDR3 sequence reads: CAGGTDPRETQYF. For the CDR3, the DNA is TGTGCCGGAGGGACAGACCCGCGGGAGACCCAGTACTTC.

The chain joins TRBV19 to TRBJ1-2, with unresolved D. Trimming left V 5 bases short and J 3 bases short, with 4 bases between. The V gene's germline CDR1 is LNHDA and CDR2 SQIVND (reference sequence). The CDR3 is 11 amino acids. This CDR3 is CASSDDYGYTF. In DNA form, the CDR3 reads TGTGCCAGTAGTGACGACTATGGCTACACCTTC.

This clonotype showed up many times. The chain has TRBV28 and TRBJ2-2; TRBD2 matches at 12 bases. Germline V gives CDR1 MDHEN, CDR2 SYDVKM. There are 15 residues in the CDR3. The ends lost 6 bases at V and 7 bases at J; junction bases unmatched: 6. The DNA for the CDR3 is TGTGCCAGCAGCTTACTAGCGGGAGGATTCGGGGAGCTGTTTTTT. Its protein is CASSLLAGGFGELFF.

This clonotype was counted a few times. The V call is TRBV20-1, the J call TRBJ2-1; D gene ambiguous. The CDR3 loop spans 16 amino acids. CDR1 is DFQATT, CDR2 SNEGSKA, per germline (reference sequence). V was trimmed by 3 bases and J by 8 bases, leaving 23 bases between them. CDR3 region: CSASGVADALLDEQFF. The DNA for the CDR3 is TGCAGTGCTAGTGGTGTAGCTGACGCTCTCTTGGATGAGCAGTTCTTC.

This clonotype was seen ten or more times. The V gene is TRBV19, the J gene TRBJ2-2; D may be TRBD2 (5 bases). This CDR3 region has 22 residues. V dropped 0 bases and J dropped 2 bases, with 28 bases sitting between them. CDR1 is LNHDA and CDR2 is SQIVND in the germline V gene (reference sequence). The CDR3 DNA reads as TGTGCCAGTAGTATAGATCCGGCGGCCTCCCGGAGGTACCCCCCTAACACCGGGGAGCTGTTTTTT. Translating it yields CASSIDPAASRRYPPNTGELFF.

This clonotype was seen at least ten times. V and J are TRBV20-1 and TRBJ2-5; 9 bases agree with TRBD2. The junction had 6 bases not matched to a gene; V was cut back by 6 bases and J by 1 base. In germline, CDR1 is DFQATT, CDR2 SNEGSKA (reference sequence). The CDR3 contains 14 residues. As DNA, the CDR3 is TGCAGTGCGATGGGACTAGCCGGCCAAGAGACCCAGTACTTC. Translating gives CSAMGLAGQETQYF.

This clonotype was observed at least ten times. This chain connects TRBV10-3 to TRBJ1-2, with D possibly matching TRBD1 (5 bases). The V and J ends lost 6 bases and 4 bases respectively, with 15 bases between them. CDR1 is ENHRY and CDR2 is SYGVKD in the germline V gene. The CDR3 extends over 14 amino acids. The CDR3 sequence: CAIRRDQGTYGYTF. The CDR3 DNA is TGTGCCATCAGACGAGATCAGGGTACCTATGGCTACACCTTC.

The sample holds many counts of this clonotype. This chain connects TRBV20-1 to TRBJ1-5; possibly TRBD1 for D (6 bases). Deletions cut 5 bases from V and 0 bases from J, with 8 bases between. Germline lookup yields CDR1 DFQATT and CDR2 SNEGSKA (reference sequence). The CDR3 contains 13 residues. The CDR3 spells CSAWTDSNQPQHF. The CDR3 DNA reads as TGCAGTGCTTGGACAGATAGCAATCAGCCCCAGCATTTT.

The sample holds many counts of this clonotype. The chain is built from TRBV30 and TRBJ1-3; a possible D gene is TRBD1 (6 bases). Germline V CDR1 and CDR2: GTSNPN, SVGIG (reference sequence). Between the trimmed V and J ends, which lost 0 bases and 7 bases, there was a span of 10 bases. This CDR3 has 13 amino acids. The CDR3 DNA reads as TGTGCCTGGAGTGTACTGAGGGGGAACACCATATATTTT. Translated, it gives CAWSVLRGNTIYF.

This clonotype was observed at least ten times. The CDR3 nucleotides read TGCAGTGCAATACCGACAGGGCGCAATCAGCCCCAGCATTTT. Its translation is CSAIPTGRNQPQHF. The rearrangement joins TRBV20-1 to TRBJ1-5; 7 nucleotides agree with TRBD1. CDR1 and CDR2 (germline): DFQATT, SNEGSKA (reference sequence). The CDR3 runs to 14 residues. V shed 6 bases and J 2 bases; nucleotides not matched to a gene: 7.

This clonotype was counted ten times or more. The genes are TRBV20-1 and TRBJ2-3; 12 bases are a match to TRBD2. The germline V gene encodes CDR1 DFQATT and CDR2 SNEGSKA (reference sequence). The CDR3 length is 13 residues. V shed 6 bases and J 4 bases; nucleotides not matched to a gene: 2. The CDR3 loop reads CSATSGRPDTQYF. For the CDR3, the DNA is TGCAGTGCAACTAGCGGGAGGCCAGATACGCAGTATTTT.

This clonotype was seen at least ten times. The rearrangement links TRBV6-6 to TRBJ2-7, with D unclear. Germline CDR1 and CDR2: MNHNY and SVGAGI (reference sequence). The CDR3 contains 15 residues. Trimming removed 0 bases at V and 3 bases at J, with 12 bases between. This CDR3 reads CASSYSTSTYYEQYF. CDR3 nucleotides: TGTGCCAGCAGTTACTCGACCAGTACTTACTACGAGCAGTACTTC.

This clonotype was picked up many times. J is TRBJ2-7 and V is TRBV7-6, with TRBD1 matching over 8 bases. The CDR3 spans 14 residues. Germline-derived CDR1 and CDR2 are SGHVS and FNYEAQ. J lost 3 bases, V lost 3 bases, and 4 bases had no gene match. The CDR3 loop is CASSFGTGYYEQYF. The CDR3 DNA is TGTGCCAGCAGCTTCGGGACAGGATACTACGAGCAGTACTTC. The whole variable domain, remainder taken from reference TRBV7-6 and TRBJ2-7, is GAGVSQSPRYKVTKRGQDVALRCDPISGHVSLYWYRQALGQGPEFLTYFNYEAQQDKSGLPNDRFSAERPEGSISTLTIQRTEQRDSAMYRCASSFGTGYYEQYFGPGTRLTVT.

J is TRBJ2-7 and V is TRBV6-1; 8 bases align to TRBD2. The CDR3 has 13 residues. With V trimmed by 1 base and J by 7 bases, 3 bases remained unmatched. Germline assignment: CDR1 MNHNS and CDR2 SASEGT. The CDR3 sequence is CASSEEAGDEQYF. CDR3 in DNA: TGTGCCAGCAGTGAAGAAGCGGGAGATGAGCAGTACTTC.

This clonotype was detected many times. The chain employs TRBV10-3 and TRBJ2-6; unclear D gene. CDR3 size: 14 residues. V was cut by 3 bases and J by 0 bases, with 3 bases left in between. The germline CDR1 and CDR2 sequences are ENHRY and SYGVKD. The CDR3 sequence is CAISDSSGANVLTF. For the CDR3, the DNA is TGTGCCATCAGTGACAGCTCTGGGGCCAACGTCCTGACTTTC.

This clonotype was detected ten times or more. The chain's CDR3 is CASSQIKAGDREYNEQFF. The CDR3 DNA sequence: TGTGCCAGCAGTCAAATAAAAGCGGGGGACAGGGAATACAATGAGCAGTTCTTC. The J gene is TRBJ2-1, the V gene TRBV27, with D possibly matching TRBD1 (9 bases). This CDR3 has 18 residues. Germline V gene data show CDR1 as MNHEY and CDR2 as SMNVEV (reference sequence). V was trimmed by 5 bases and J by 4 bases, leaving 24 bases between them.

This clonotype came up many times. V usage is TRBV6-5 and J usage is TRBJ1-4, with D maybe TRBD1 (6 bases). Germline-derived CDR1 and CDR2 are MNHEY and SVGAGI. This CDR3 has 18 amino acids. The V end lost 6 bases, the J end lost 0 bases, and 20 bases lay between the germline ends. The CDR3 region is CASRSGTIYDATNEKLFF. In DNA form, the CDR3 reads TGTGCCAGCAGGAGCGGGACAATCTACGATGCAACTAATGAAAAACTGTTTTTT.

At least ten counts were recorded for this clonotype. The chain uses TRBV20-1 and TRBJ2-5, with 7 bases lining up with TRBD2. Germline trimming cut 3 bases from V and 2 bases from J; bases unmatched to any gene: 6. CDR1 and CDR2 (germline): DFQATT, SNEGSKA (reference sequence). The CDR3 sequence is 14 residues long. The CDR3 sequence: CSARGGTNQETQYF. For the CDR3, the DNA is TGCAGTGCTAGGGGGGGGACGAATCAAGAGACCCAGTACTTC.

V is TRBV28 and J is TRBJ1-1; D call uncertain. CDR3 length: 13 residues. The V end lost 3 bases, the J end lost 10 bases, and 15 bases lay between the germline ends. Germline lookup yields CDR1 MDHEN and CDR2 SYDVKM. The CDR3 sequence: CASSFTGLEGAFF. The CDR3 coding sequence is TGTGCCAGCAGTTTTACGGGTCTTGAAGGAGCTTTCTTT.

Many counts were recorded for this clonotype. The chain combines TRBV20-1 with TRBJ2-3, with TRBD2 identical over 7 bases. V lost 5 bases and J lost 0; bases outside the gene matches: 5. Per germline, CDR1 DFQATT and CDR2 SNEGSKA (reference sequence). CDR3 length: 14 residues. The DNA of the CDR3 is TGCAGTGCTGGCCGACTAGCTAGCACAGATACGCAGTATTTT. Protein product: CSAGRLASTDTQYF.

This clonotype was detected ten times or more. The chain has TRBV7-2 and TRBJ1-5; 7 nucleotides align to TRBD1. Germline values: CDR1 SGHTA, CDR2 FQGNSA. V lost 5 bases to trimming and J lost 3 bases; unmatched junction nucleotides: 4. The CDR3 is made up of 14 amino acids. The CDR3 sequence: CASSNQGVNQPQHF. In DNA form, the CDR3 reads TGTGCCAGCAGCAATCAGGGGGTCAATCAGCCCCAGCATTTT. Full variable domain (missing parts from reference TRBV7-2 and TRBJ1-5): GAGVSQSPSNKVTEKGKDVELRCDPISGHTALYWYRQSLGQGLEFLIYFQGNSAPDKSGLPSDRFSAERTGGSVSTLTIQRTQQEDSAVYLCASSNQGVNQPQHFGDGTRLSIL.

In its sample, this clonotype was seen many times. The rearrangement links TRBV28 to TRBJ1-5, with D possibly matching TRBD1 (6 bases). V was pared by 7 bases and J by 3 bases, with 19 bases between. Germline V gene lookup returns CDR1 MDHEN and CDR2 SYDVKM. CDR3 length: 16 residues. DNA of the CDR3: TGTGCCAGCACCATCCCAACAGGGAGTATCAATCAGCCCCAGCATTTT. This encodes CASTIPTGSINQPQHF.

Many counts were recorded for this clonotype. The chain combines TRBV29-1 with TRBJ2-3; D remains unclear. The CDR3 loop spans 16 amino acids. Germline values: CDR1 SQVTM, CDR2 ANQGSEA. V was trimmed by 0 bases and J by 1 base, leaving 14 bases between them. The CDR3 spells CSVEDLDGSRTDTQYF. CDR3 in DNA: TGCAGCGTTGAAGATCTGGACGGGTCCCGCACAGATACGCAGTATTTT.

The chain has TRBV7-2 and TRBJ2-7; D ambiguous. Germline V lookup: CDR1 SGHTA, CDR2 FQGNSA. V was clipped by 5 bases and J by 2 bases, with 13 bases between them. The CDR3 is 14 amino acids. The CDR3 DNA reads TGTGCCAGCAGCCTAAGTACTGGTACCTACGAGCAGTACTTC. Protein sequence: CASSLSTGTYEQYF.

This clonotype was seen ten or more times. V gene TRBV4-3 combines with J gene TRBJ1-4; 11 nucleotides agree with TRBD1. J was trimmed by 5 bases and V by 1 base; bases with no gene match: 0. In germline, CDR1 is LGHNA, CDR2 YSLEER. The CDR3 contains 15 residues. The CDR3 loop is CASSQGTGGNEKLFF. The CDR3 DNA reads as TGCGCCAGCAGCCAAGGGACAGGGGGCAATGAAAAACTGTTTTTT.

This clonotype appeared many times. Here the CDR3 DNA reads TGCAGCGTTGAACTGGGCAACACCGGGGAGCTGTTTTTT. Protein product: CSVELGNTGELFF. The V and J genes are TRBV29-1 and TRBJ2-2; D call uncertain. This CDR3 spans 13 amino acids. The V gene's germline CDR1 is SQVTM and CDR2 ANQGSEA. Trimming took off 2 bases at V and 2 bases at J, with 6 bases between the two ends.